This passage covers 3 T cell receptor beta chains from one sample sequenced in a study of cytomegalovirus exposure and HLA in healthy donors. 13 Jbeta primers and 60 Vbeta primers were used for the PCR. The assay was immunoSEQ multiplex PCR, and TCRdb's table has in-frame clones only and misses some. The sample records 110,000 or so clones, roughly an eighth being singletons. The specimen was PBMCs. These receptor sequences come from a man aged 40-49 years in good health and CMV-seropositive.

This clone turned up a few times. The chain links TRBV7-9 to TRBJ2-3; the match to TRBD2 covers 8 bases. V lost 1 base and J lost 3; bases outside the gene matches: 6. This CDR3 contains 16 residues. Germline V gene sequence: CDR1 SEHNR, CDR2 FQNEAQ (reference sequence). The CDR3, as DNA: TGTGCCAGCAGCTTAGTCGAAAGCGGGAGTACAGATACGCAGTATTTT. Translating gives CASSLVESGSTDTQYF.

The V and J genes are TRBV29-1 and TRBJ1-1, with D possibly being TRBD1 (6 bases). The CDR3 runs to 12 residues. V dropped 4 bases and J dropped 1 base, with 7 bases sitting between them. Per germline, CDR1 SQVTM and CDR2 ANQGSEA. CDR3 region: CSVGGQNTEAFF. CDR3 bases: TGCAGCGTTGGGGGGCAGAACACTGAAGCTTTCTTT. The whole variable domain, remainder taken from reference TRBV29-1 and TRBJ1-1, is SAVISQKPSRDICQRGTSLTIQCQVDSQVTMMFWYRQQPGQSLTLIATANQGSEATYESGFVIDKFPISRPNLTFSTLTVSNMSPEDSSIYLCSVGGQNTEAFFGQGTRLTVV.

The chain links TRBV10-3 to TRBJ2-7; 9 bases line up with TRBD2. Trimming at V came to 5 bases and at J to 4 bases, leaving 6 bases not matched to a gene. The CDR3 is 14 residues long. In germline, CDR1 is ENHRY, CDR2 SYGVKD. CDR3 loop: CAISLTSGTYEQYF. Here the CDR3 DNA reads TGTGCCATCAGTTTGACTAGCGGAACTTACGAGCAGTACTTC.